The rows below give T cell receptor beta chains drawn from one sample of a study of T cell responses to AZD1222 COVID-19 vaccine. Here immunoSEQ multiplex PCR was the method, and the copy in TCRdb shows in-frame clones only, minus some. Of over 150,000 clones in the sample, almost 90% were seen once. Sequencing used peripheral blood, obtained on day 0 of AZD1222 vaccination. These receptors were obtained from an adult in good health. The CDR3 runs from the conserved cysteine through the conserved F or W. D genes are given only for firm matches. Not every row has a clone size; where given, it reads once, few, many or a size class.

.	.	TRBV2	TRBJ1-1	TGTGCCAGCAGTGTCTTGGTTTTCGCTGAAGCTTTCTTT	CASSVLVFAEAFF
.	.	TRBV28	TRBJ2-7	TGTGCCAGCGGTATCAGGAACGAGCAGTACTTC	CASGIRNEQYF
.	.	TRBV7-2	TRBJ2-7	TGTGCCAGCAGCTTAGTGGGTGGAGGAGACTACGAGCAGTACTTC	CASSLVGGGDYEQYF
.	TRBD2	TRBV11-2	TRBJ2-2	TGTGCCAGCAGCCCACGCCGTATAGCGGGAGACACCGGGGAGCTGTTTTTT	CASSPRRIAGDTGELFF
.	TRBD1	TRBV6-6	TRBJ1-5	TGTGCCAGCAGTCCGGACAGGGGTGGCAATCAGCCCCAGCATTTT	CASSPDRGGNQPQHF
.	TRBD1	TRBV5-1	TRBJ1-5	TGCGCCAGCAGCTCGGGACAGGGCGGCCAGCCCCAGCATTTT	CASSSGQGGQPQHF
.	.	TRBV7-8	TRBJ2-5	TGTGCCAGCAGCTTAGTCGTATGGCAAGGTCTGGGGAAGACCCAGTACTTC	CASSLVVWQGLGKTQYF
.	TRBD1	TRBV28	TRBJ1-3	TGTGCCAGCAGTCCAGGGGGGACGGTGACTTCTGGAAACACCATATATTTT	CASSPGGTVTSGNTIYF
.	.	TRBV5-1	TRBJ2-1	TGCGCCAGCAGCTTGGGGACTGGGAGCTCCTACAATGAGCAGTTCTTC	CASSLGTGSSYNEQFF
.	.	TRBV5-4	TRBJ1-6	TGTGCCAGCAGCTTGTACGGCGGAGACACCTATAATTCACCCCTCCACTTT	CASSLYGGDTYNSPLHF
.	TRBD1	TRBV5-5	TRBJ1-2	TGTGCCAGCAGCCGGACAGGGGGGCACTATGGCTACACCTTC	CASSRTGGHYGYTF
.	.	TRBV3-1/TRBV3-2	TRBJ2-7	TGTGCCAGCAGCCAGAATCCGACAGTTTCCGCCGAGCAGTACTTC	CASSQNPTVSAEQYF
.	.	TRBV2	TRBJ1-2	TGTGCCAGCAGTGGTAGGGTGAATGGCTACACCTTC	CASSGRVNGYTF
.	.	TRBV14	TRBJ1-2	TGTGCCAGCAGCCAAGACTGGGTTTGGGTTACTAACTATGGCTACACCTTC	CASSQDWVWVTNYGYTF
.	.	TRBV7-3	TRBJ2-2	TGTGCCAGCAGCTTAAGTGGCAGGACCCACACCGGGGAGCTGTTTTTT	CASSLSGRTHTGELFF
.	.	TRBV6-5	TRBJ1-6	TGTGCCAGCAGAGTCGACGTCGATTCACCCCTCCACTTT	CASRVDVDSPLHF
.	TRBD1	TRBV6-2/TRBV6-3	TRBJ2-1	TGTGCCAGCAGTCTCCGGGACAGGGGTTACAATGAGCAGTTCTTC	CASSLRDRGYNEQFF
once	TRBD1	TRBV5-1	TRBJ1-4	TGCGCCAGCAGCGGTGGGACAGCGCCAACTAATGAAAAACTGTTTTTT	CASSGGTAPTNEKLFF
.	.	TRBV19	TRBJ1-5	TGTGCCAGTAGTGCGACGGGACGCGATCAGCCCCAGCATTTT	CASSATGRDQPQHF
few	.	TRBV7-2	TRBJ2-3	TGTGCCAGCAGCCCTAGACCTTCAGTGGATACAGATACGCAGTATTTT	CASSPRPSVDTDTQYF
.	.	TRBV1	TRBJ2-1	TGCACCAGCAGCCACCCCCCCTCCTCCTACAATGAGCAGTTCTTC	CTSSHPPSSYNEQFF
once	TRBD1	TRBV9	TRBJ1-3	TGTGCCAGCAGCGTAGGGACAGGGGGCGCGGATGGAAACACCATATATTTT	CASSVGTGGADGNTIYF
.	TRBD1	TRBV6-2/TRBV6-3	TRBJ2-7	TGTGCCAGCAGCCCTTACCGGGACAGGCGTAACGAGCAGTACTTC	CASSPYRDRRNEQYF
once	.	TRBV5-1	TRBJ1-1	TGCGCCAGCAGCTTGGAGGGGTATAGGTCCGAAGCTTTCTTT	CASSLEGYRSEAFF
.	.	TRBV4-1	TRBJ1-6	TGCGCCAGCAGCCAAGATCCGGCCCTCCTAGGCTCACCCCTCCACTTT	CASSQDPALLGSPLHF
few	.	TRBV12-3/TRBV12-4	TRBJ1-6	TGTGCCAGCAGTTTTGAGCGGACACCCCTCCACTTT	CASSFERTPLHF
.	TRBD1	TRBV28	TRBJ2-7	TGTGCCAGCAGGGGAGGACAGGGGTTACCCTACGAGCAGTACTTC	CASRGGQGLPYEQYF
.	.	TRBV5-1	TRBJ2-3	TGCGCCAGCAGCCCCCTATGGGCTAGCACAGATACGCAGTATTTT	CASSPLWASTDTQYF
.	TRBD1	TRBV9	TRBJ2-5	TGTGCCAGCAGCGCGGGACAGGGACCCCAAGAGACCCAGTACTTC	CASSAGQGPQETQYF
.	TRBD1	TRBV6-5	TRBJ1-4	TGTGCCAGCAGCCGTAATTCAGGGGGAGGAGAAAAACTGTTTTTT	CASSRNSGGGEKLFF
.	.	TRBV29-1	TRBJ1-3	TGCAGCGTTGTAGAAGGTAACTCTGGAAACACCATATATTTT	CSVVEGNSGNTIYF
.	.	TRBV6-1	TRBJ1-6	TGTGCCAGCAGTGATAGGACGAATCGGTCACCCCTCCACTTT	CASSDRTNRSPLHF
.	.	TRBV7-9	TRBJ1-1	TGTGCCAGCAGCCCCTTTATGCCGGCAGGGAGTTACACTGAAGCTTTCTTT	CASSPFMPAGSYTEAFF
.	TRBD1	TRBV12-5	TRBJ1-3	TGTGCTAGTGGTTTGGGGACAGGGAACACCATATATTTT	CASGLGTGNTIYF
.	TRBD2	TRBV27	TRBJ2-7	TGTGCCAGCAGTTTGAGCATGTCAGGAGGGACTAGCGGCGAGCAGTACTTC	CASSLSMSGGTSGEQYF
.	TRBD1	TRBV19	TRBJ1-5	TGTGCCACGACGACAGGGGGCAATCAGCCCCAGCATTTT	CATTTGGNQPQHF
.	.	TRBV27	TRBJ2-1	TGTGCCAGCAGTCCCGGGGGGCCACACAATGAGCAGTTCTTC	CASSPGGPHNEQFF
.	.	TRBV7-9	TRBJ1-1	TGTGCCAGCAGCTCCAACCCCGGACAGCCGAACACTGAAGCTTTCTTT	CASSSNPGQPNTEAFF
.	.	TRBV25-1	TRBJ1-2	TGTGCCAGCAGTGCGAAGAACAGGGTCGGCTACACCTTC	CASSAKNRVGYTF
.	.	TRBV24-1	TRBJ2-2	TGTGCCACCAGTCCAACCCAGGGGTGGCGGAACACCGGGGAGCTGTTTTTT	CATSPTQGWRNTGELFF
few	.	TRBV10-3	TRBJ1-1	TGTGCCATCAGTGACCCCGGGACAAAAGATGAAGCTTTCTTT	CAISDPGTKDEAFF
.	.	TRBV29-1	TRBJ2-7	TGCAGCGTTGAGAAGGGGAATCCTAACGAGCAGTACTTC	CSVEKGNPNEQYF